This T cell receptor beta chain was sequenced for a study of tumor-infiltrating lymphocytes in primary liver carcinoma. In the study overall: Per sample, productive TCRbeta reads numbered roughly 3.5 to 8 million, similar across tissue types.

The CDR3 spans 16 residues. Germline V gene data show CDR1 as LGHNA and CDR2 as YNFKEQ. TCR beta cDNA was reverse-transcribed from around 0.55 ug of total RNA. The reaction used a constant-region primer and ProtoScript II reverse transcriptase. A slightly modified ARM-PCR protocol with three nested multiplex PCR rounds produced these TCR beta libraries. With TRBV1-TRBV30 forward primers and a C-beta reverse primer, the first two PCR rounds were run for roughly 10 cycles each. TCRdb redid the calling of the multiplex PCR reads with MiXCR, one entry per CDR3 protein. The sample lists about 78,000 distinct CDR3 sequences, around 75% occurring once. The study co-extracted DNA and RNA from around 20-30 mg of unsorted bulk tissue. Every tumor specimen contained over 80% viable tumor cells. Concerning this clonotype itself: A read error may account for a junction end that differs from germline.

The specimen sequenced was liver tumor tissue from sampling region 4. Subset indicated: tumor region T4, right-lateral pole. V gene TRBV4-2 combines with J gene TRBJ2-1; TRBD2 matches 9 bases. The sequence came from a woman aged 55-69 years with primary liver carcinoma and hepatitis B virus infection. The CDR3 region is CASSQDRASGIGEQLF. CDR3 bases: TGTGCCAGCAGCCAAGATAGGGCTAGCGGGATTGGTGAGCAGCTCTTC.